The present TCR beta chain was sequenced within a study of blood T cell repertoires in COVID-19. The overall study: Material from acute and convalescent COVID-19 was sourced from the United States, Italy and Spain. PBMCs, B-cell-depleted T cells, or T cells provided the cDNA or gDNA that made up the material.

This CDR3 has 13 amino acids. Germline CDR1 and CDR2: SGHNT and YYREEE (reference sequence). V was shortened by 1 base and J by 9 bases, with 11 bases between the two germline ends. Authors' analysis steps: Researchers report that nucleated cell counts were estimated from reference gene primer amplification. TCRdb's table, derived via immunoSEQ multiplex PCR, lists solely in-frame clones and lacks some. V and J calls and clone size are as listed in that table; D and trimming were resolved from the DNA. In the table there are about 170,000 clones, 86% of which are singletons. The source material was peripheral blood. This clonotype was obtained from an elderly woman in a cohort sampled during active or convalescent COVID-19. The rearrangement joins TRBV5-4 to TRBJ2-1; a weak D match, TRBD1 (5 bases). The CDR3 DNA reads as TGTGCCAGCAGCTTGAAGGGGTCGGGTGAGCAGTTCTTC. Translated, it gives CASSLKGSGEQFF.